This T cell receptor (beta chain) was profiled in a study of cytomegalovirus exposure and HLA in healthy donors. There are 16 residues in the CDR3. The germline V gene has CDR1 LNHNV and CDR2 YYDKDF (reference sequence). The J segment lost 3 bases and the V segment lost 5 bases, leaving 12 bases of the junction unmatched. Amplification used 60 Vbeta primers and 13 Jbeta primers. The data were produced by immunoSEQ multiplex PCR, yet TCRdb's version contains in-frame clones alone and is incomplete. The table has about 160,000 clones, roughly 80% seen once; the top ten hold about 1.3%. The sequence was collected from a woman between 50 and 59 years old in good health and CMV-seronegative. The V gene is TRBV15, the J gene TRBJ1-2, with 7 bases identical to TRBD1. Sequencing was done on a sample of PBMCs. CDR3 sequence: CATSAHHRDSDYGYTF. The DNA of the CDR3 is TGTGCCACCAGCGCCCACCACCGGGACAGTGACTATGGCTACACCTTC.